The clone carrying this T cell receptor beta chain was detected many times. The data were taken from a study of early T cells in non-severe SARS-CoV-2 infection. Individually, cDNA molecules had unique molecular identifiers attached to them. TCRdb redid the calling of the 5' RACE reads with MiXCR, one entry per CDR3 protein. The table lists roughly 52,000 distinct CDR3 sequences, more than 5.5% of them singletons. CDR3 length: 11 amino acids. V dropped 6 bases and J dropped 2 bases, with 5 bases sitting between them. Germline V gene sequence: CDR1 MDHEN, CDR2 SYDVKM. The sample was whole blood, taken at baseline. The chain combines TRBV28 with TRBJ2-7; no reliable D call. This clonotype was sampled from an adult who was a healthcare worker with PCR-confirmed SARS-CoV-2 infection or an uninfected control (not recorded which). CDR3 protein: CASSYAYEQYF. The CDR3 DNA follows: TGTGCCAGCAGCTACGCCTACGAGCAGTACTTC. Supplemented by reference TRBV28 and TRBJ2-7, the full variable domain reads DVKVTQSSRYLVKRTGEKVFLECVQDMDHENMFWYRQDPGLGLRLIYFSYDVKMKEKGDIPEGYSVSREKKERFSLILESASTNQTSMYLCASSYAYEQYFGPGTRLTVT.